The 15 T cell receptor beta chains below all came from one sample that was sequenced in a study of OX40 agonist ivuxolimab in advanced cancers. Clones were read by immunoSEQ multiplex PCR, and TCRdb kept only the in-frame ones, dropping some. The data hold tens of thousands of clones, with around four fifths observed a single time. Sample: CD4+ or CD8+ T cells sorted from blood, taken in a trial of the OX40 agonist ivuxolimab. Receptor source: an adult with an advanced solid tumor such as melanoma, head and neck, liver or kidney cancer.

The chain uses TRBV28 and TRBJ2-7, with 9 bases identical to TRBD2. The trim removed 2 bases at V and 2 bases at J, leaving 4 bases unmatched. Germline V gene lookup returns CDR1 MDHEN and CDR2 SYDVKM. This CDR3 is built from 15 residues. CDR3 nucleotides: TGTGCCAGCAGTTTAGTGACTAGCGGACCCTACGAGCAGTACTTC. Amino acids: CASSLVTSGPYEQYF.

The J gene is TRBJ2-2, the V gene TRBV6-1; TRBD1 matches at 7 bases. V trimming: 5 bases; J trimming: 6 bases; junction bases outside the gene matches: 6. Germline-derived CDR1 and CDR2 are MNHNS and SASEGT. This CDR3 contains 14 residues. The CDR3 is CASSLFQGAGELFF. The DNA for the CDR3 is TGTGCCAGCAGTCTTTTCCAGGGGGCCGGGGAGCTGTTTTTT.

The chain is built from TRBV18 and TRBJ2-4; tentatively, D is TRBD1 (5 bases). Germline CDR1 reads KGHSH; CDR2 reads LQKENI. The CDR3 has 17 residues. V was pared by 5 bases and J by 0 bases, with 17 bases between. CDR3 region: CASSSWSDRLAKNIQYF. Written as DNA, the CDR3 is TGTGCCAGCTCATCTTGGAGTGACAGACTAGCCAAAAACATTCAGTACTTC. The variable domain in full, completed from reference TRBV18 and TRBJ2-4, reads NAGVMQNPRHLVRRRGQEARLRCSPMKGHSHVYWYRQLPEEGLKFMVYLQKENIIDESGMPKERFSAEFPKEGPSILRIQQVVRGDSAAYFCASSSWSDRLAKNIQYFGAGTRLSVL.

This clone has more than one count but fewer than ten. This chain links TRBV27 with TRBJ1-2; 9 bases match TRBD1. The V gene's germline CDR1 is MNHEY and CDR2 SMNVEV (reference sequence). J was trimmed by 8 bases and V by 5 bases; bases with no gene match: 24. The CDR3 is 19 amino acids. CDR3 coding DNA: TGTGCCAGCAGTATCGCACCACCGGGACAGGGTACACCCTTCAACGGCTACACCTTC. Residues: CASSIAPPGQGTPFNGYTF.

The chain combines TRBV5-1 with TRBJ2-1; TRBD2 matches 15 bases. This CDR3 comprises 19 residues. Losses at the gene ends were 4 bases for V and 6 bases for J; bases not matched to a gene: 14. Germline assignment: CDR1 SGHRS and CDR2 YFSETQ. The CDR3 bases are TGCGCCAGCAGCCTGGGACTAGCGGGAGGTTCCATTAGGGGCAATGAGCAGTTCTTC. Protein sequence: CASSLGLAGGSIRGNEQFF.

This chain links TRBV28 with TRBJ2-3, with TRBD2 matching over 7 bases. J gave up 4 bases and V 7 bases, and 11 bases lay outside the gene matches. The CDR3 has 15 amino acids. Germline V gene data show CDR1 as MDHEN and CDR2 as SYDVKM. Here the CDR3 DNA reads TGTGCCAGCACCTTGGGCGGGGGAGGGTCAGATACGCAGTATTTT. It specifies CASTLGGGGSDTQYF.

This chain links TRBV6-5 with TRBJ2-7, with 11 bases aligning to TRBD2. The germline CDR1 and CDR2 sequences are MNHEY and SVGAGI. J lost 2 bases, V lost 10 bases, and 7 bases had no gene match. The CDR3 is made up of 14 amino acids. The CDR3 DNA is TGTGCCACCTGGACTAGCGGGCTAGCCTACGAGCAGTACTTC. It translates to CATWTSGLAYEQYF.

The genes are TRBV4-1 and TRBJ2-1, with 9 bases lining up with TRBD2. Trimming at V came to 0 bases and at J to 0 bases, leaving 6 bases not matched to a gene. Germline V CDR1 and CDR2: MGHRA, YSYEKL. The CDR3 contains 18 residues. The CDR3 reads CASSQEYGLAISYNEQFF. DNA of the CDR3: TGCGCCAGCAGCCAAGAATACGGACTAGCGATCTCCTACAATGAGCAGTTCTTC.

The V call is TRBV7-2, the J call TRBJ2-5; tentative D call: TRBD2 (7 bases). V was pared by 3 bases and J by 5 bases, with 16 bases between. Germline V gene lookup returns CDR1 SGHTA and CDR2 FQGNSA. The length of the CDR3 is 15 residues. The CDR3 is CASSLTGGAGETQYF. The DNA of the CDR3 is TGTGCCAGCAGCTTGACGGGGGGCGCAGGGGAGACCCAGTACTTC.

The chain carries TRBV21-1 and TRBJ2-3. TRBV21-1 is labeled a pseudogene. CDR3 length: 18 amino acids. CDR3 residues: CASSKPVSLCTHDHTQYF. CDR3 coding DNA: TGTGCCAGCAGCAAACCCGTCAGTCTTTGCACACACGACCATACGCAGTATTTT.

CDR3 residues: CASSIGGLLYEQYF. The CDR3 DNA reads as TGTGCCAGTAGTATAGGAGGCCTCCTCTACGAGCAGTACTTC. The V call is TRBV19, the J call TRBJ2-7; D is unresolved. V lost 1 base, J lost 3 bases, and 10 bases lay in between. Germline V gene sequence: CDR1 LNHDA, CDR2 SQIVND (reference sequence). The CDR3 extends over 14 amino acids. The full variable domain, in which reference TRBV19 and TRBJ2-7 provide the parts outside the CDR3, is DGGITQSPKYLFRKEGQNVTLSCEQNLNHDAMYWYRQDPGQGLRLIYYSQIVNDFQKGDIAEGYSVSREKKESFPLTVTSAQKNPTAFYLCASSIGGLLYEQYFGPGTRLTVT.

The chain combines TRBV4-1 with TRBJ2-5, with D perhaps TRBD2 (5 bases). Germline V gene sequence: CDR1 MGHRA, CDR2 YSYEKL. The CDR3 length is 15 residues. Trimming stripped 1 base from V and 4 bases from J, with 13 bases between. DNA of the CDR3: TGCGCCAGCAGCCAAGGGGAGAGGACCGCAGAGACCCAGTACTTC. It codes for CASSQGERTAETQYF.

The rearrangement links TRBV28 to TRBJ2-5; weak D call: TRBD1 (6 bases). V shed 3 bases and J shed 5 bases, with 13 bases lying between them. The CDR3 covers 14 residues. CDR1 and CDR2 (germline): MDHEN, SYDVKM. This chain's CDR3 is CASSLRGLGETQYF. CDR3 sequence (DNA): TGTGCCAGCAGTTTGAGGGGGTTGGGGGAGACCCAGTACTTC.

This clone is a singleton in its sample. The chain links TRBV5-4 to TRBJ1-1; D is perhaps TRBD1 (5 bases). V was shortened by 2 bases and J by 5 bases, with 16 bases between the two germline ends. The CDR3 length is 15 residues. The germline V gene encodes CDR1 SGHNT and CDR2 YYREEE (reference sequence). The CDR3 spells CASSLVPGRATEAFF. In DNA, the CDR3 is TGTGCCAGCAGCTTAGTTCCCGGCAGGGCGACTGAAGCTTTCTTT.

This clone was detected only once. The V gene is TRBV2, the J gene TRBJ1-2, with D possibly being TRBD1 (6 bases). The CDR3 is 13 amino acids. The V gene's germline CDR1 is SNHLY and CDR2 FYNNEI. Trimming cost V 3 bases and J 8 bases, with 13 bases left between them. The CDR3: CASSENERGGYTF. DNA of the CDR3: TGTGCCAGCAGTGAGAATGAAAGGGGGGGCTACACCTTC.